This passage covers 26 T cell receptor beta chains from one sample sequenced in a study of cytomegalovirus exposure and HLA in healthy donors. Amplification used 60 Vbeta primers and 13 Jbeta primers. Sequenced by immunoSEQ multiplex PCR; TCRdb stores in-frame clones only, minus some. The sample shows 100,000 to 150,000 clones, 65% to 90% of them seen only once. The sample consisted of PBMCs. The source of these receptors is a woman in her late teens or twenties in good health and CMV-seropositive.

The chain recombines TRBV4-1 with TRBJ2-7; TRBD2 might be the D (6 bases). Trimming pared 1 base from V and 2 bases from J, leaving 12 bases between. This CDR3 comprises 15 residues. Germline CDR1 reads MGHRA; CDR2 reads YSYEKL. This chain's CDR3 is CASSQGGLSAYEQYF. Written as DNA, the CDR3 is TGCGCCAGCAGCCAAGGGGGACTCTCAGCCTACGAGCAGTACTTC.

The CDR3 DNA sequence: TGTGCCAGCAGCCTAGCGGGGGACACCGGGGAGCTGTTTTTT. Its protein is CASSLAGDTGELFF. J is TRBJ2-2 and V is TRBV13; 10 bases are shared with TRBD2. The length of the CDR3 is 14 residues. Losses at the gene ends were 5 bases for V and 3 bases for J; bases not matched to a gene: 0. Germline-derived CDR1 and CDR2 are PRHDT and FYEKMQ (reference sequence).

This clone has just one count. The chain has TRBV2 and TRBJ2-2, with 8 bases identical to TRBD2. There are 14 residues in the CDR3. V was clipped by 11 bases and J by 4 bases; unmatched bases: 9. The germline gives CDR1 SNHLY, CDR2 FYNNEI. The CDR3 region is CACQTSDSTGELFF. The DNA for the CDR3 is TGTGCCTGCCAGACTAGCGACAGCACCGGGGAGCTGTTTTTT.

V is TRBV5-4 and J is TRBJ2-7, with 15 nucleotides matching TRBD2. CDR3 length: 18 amino acids. The germline V gene has CDR1 SGHNT and CDR2 YYREEE (reference sequence). The V segment lost 0 bases and the J segment 0 bases; nucleotides outside the gene matches: 4. The CDR3 region is CASSLGGLAGGRSYEQYF. The CDR3 DNA reads TGTGCCAGCAGCTTGGGAGGACTAGCGGGGGGGCGCTCCTACGAGCAGTACTTC.

The rearrangement links TRBV4-1 to TRBJ2-1, with D possibly TRBD1 on 5 matching bases. Germline V gene lookup returns CDR1 MGHRA and CDR2 YSYEKL. V lost 3 bases and J 10 bases, leaving 22 bases between the germline ends. The CDR3 is made up of 16 amino acids. CDR3 amino acids: CASSHRQSTLGEEQFF. The CDR3, as DNA: TGCGCCAGCAGCCACAGACAGTCTACCCTAGGTGAGGAGCAGTTCTTC.

The chain is built from TRBV4-1 and TRBJ1-4; the D gene is possibly TRBD1 (6 bases). Trimming removed 6 bases from V and 8 bases from J, with 10 bases in between. This CDR3 comprises 12 residues. Germline V CDR1 and CDR2: MGHRA, YSYEKL. Here the CDR3 reads CASRGGGEKLFF. The CDR3 DNA is TGCGCCAGCAGGGGTGGGGGCGAAAAACTGTTTTTT.

V usage is TRBV2 and J usage is TRBJ1-3; maybe TRBD1 (5 bases). The CDR3 length is 14 residues. Trimming took off 4 bases at V and 4 bases at J, with 11 bases between the two ends. From germline, CDR1 is SNHLY and CDR2 FYNNEI. Written as DNA, the CDR3 is TGTGCCAGCAGTGCGAGGGGACTAGGAAACACCATATATTTT. It translates to CASSARGLGNTIYF.

The chain has TRBV4-1 and TRBJ1-1; no firm D call. There are 13 residues in the CDR3. The V end was cut by 1 base, the J end by 4 bases, with 7 bases between. The V gene's germline CDR1 is MGHRA and CDR2 YSYEKL. The CDR3 nucleotides read TGCGCCAGCAGCCAAGTGAGGAGCACTGAAGCTTTCTTT. The encoded protein is CASSQVRSTEAFF.

The rearrangement links TRBV7-3 to TRBJ2-2; D may be TRBD2 (5 bases). V lost 5 bases and J lost 7, with 11 bases in between. The CDR3 runs to 13 residues. Per germline, CDR1 SGHTA and CDR2 FQGTGA. Written as DNA, the CDR3 is TGTGCCAGCAGCATGGACTCGGTCGGGGAGCTGTTTTTT. It encodes CASSMDSVGELFF.

The chain combines TRBV7-9 with TRBJ1-5, with 8 bases that match TRBD1. The CDR3 runs 18 residues. Germline V CDR1 and CDR2: SEHNR, FQNEAQ (reference sequence). With 5 bases clipped from V and 2 bases from J, the junction kept 14 bases outside the gene matches. The CDR3 spells CASSPGSQGASGNQPQHF. CDR3 DNA sequence: TGTGCCAGCAGCCCTGGTTCCCAGGGGGCGAGTGGCAATCAGCCCCAGCATTTT.

A word on this clone: A junction boundary mismatches the germline segment, possibly from a read error. The CDR3 bases are TGTGCCAGCAGCTTGGGGAGTAACTATGGTTACACCTTC. It yields the protein CASSLGSNYGYTF. This chain connects TRBV5-4 to TRBJ1-2; no clear D. Germline CDR1 SGHNT, CDR2 YYREEE (reference sequence). CDR3 length: 13 residues.

The rearrangement links TRBV10-2 to TRBJ2-5; TRBD2 matches at 8 bases. The germline CDR1 and CDR2 sequences are WSHSY and SAAADI. The V gene end was trimmed by 4 bases and the J gene end by 2 bases; junction bases not matched to a gene: 0. The CDR3 consists of 13 residues. The CDR3 spells CASSGLAQETQYF. CDR3 sequence (DNA): TGCGCCAGCAGTGGACTAGCGCAAGAGACCCAGTACTTC.

The rearrangement joins TRBV4-1 to TRBJ2-2, with D tentatively TRBD2 (7 bases). CDR1 and CDR2 (germline): MGHRA, YSYEKL. CDR3 size: 16 residues. Trimming left V 0 bases short and J 0 bases short, with 8 bases between. The CDR3 here is CASSQEGGANTGELFF. For the CDR3, the DNA is TGCGCCAGCAGCCAAGAAGGGGGGGCGAACACCGGGGAGCTGTTTTTT.

The chain has TRBV10-2 and TRBJ1-5; D is uncertain. Germline CDR1 reads WSHSY; CDR2 reads SAAADI. The CDR3 is made up of 16 amino acids. Trimming took off 5 bases at V and 1 base at J, with 15 bases between the two ends. For the CDR3, the DNA is TGCGCCAGCAGTACGATTTCCGGGGTAAGCAATCAGCCCCAGCATTTT. Protein sequence: CASSTISGVSNQPQHF.

This chain connects TRBV6-1 to TRBJ2-1, with a tentative D call TRBD1 (5 bases). V was cut by 7 bases and J by 8 bases, with 21 bases left in between. Germline V gives CDR1 MNHNS, CDR2 SASEGT. There are 15 residues in the CDR3. The CDR3 sequence: CASKVRRGLRDEQFF. The CDR3 DNA reads as TGTGCCAGCAAGGTCCGAAGGGGCCTTCGGGATGAGCAGTTCTTC.

This clone was recorded a few times. The chain combines TRBV27 with TRBJ1-1; D ambiguous. From germline, CDR1 is MNHEY and CDR2 SMNVEV (reference sequence). Trimming left V 4 bases short and J 12 bases short, with 18 bases between. The CDR3 covers 13 residues. Here the CDR3 reads CASSSPGEIGTFF. The CDR3 DNA follows: TGTGCCAGCAGTTCTCCGGGTGAGATTGGAACTTTCTTT.

As regards this clone: Distinct nucleotide sequences in the sample also encode this CDR3. The chain combines TRBV6-5 with TRBJ1-5; weak D call: TRBD1 (5 bases). Germline loops: CDR1 MNHEY, CDR2 SVGAGI. Trimming pared 8 bases from V and 4 bases from J, leaving 12 bases between. The CDR3 contains 13 residues. The CDR3 DNA reads TGTGCCAGCTCCCGGGGGGGAAATCAGCCCCAGCATTTT. Its protein is CASSRGGNQPQHF.

The rearrangement links TRBV4-1 to TRBJ2-7; the D gene is possibly TRBD2 (6 bases). V was cut by 4 bases and J by 4 bases, with 14 bases left in between. CDR1 is MGHRA, CDR2 YSYEKL, per germline. This CDR3 region has 14 residues. The CDR3 region is CASSPLLGGYEQYF. The DNA for the CDR3 is TGCGCCAGCAGCCCCCTTTTGGGAGGTTACGAGCAGTACTTC.

This chain connects TRBV9 to TRBJ2-1; D gene unclear. Germline V CDR1 and CDR2: SGDLS, YYNGEE. The CDR3 has 12 amino acids. Deletions cut 0 bases from V and 7 bases from J, with 5 bases between. The CDR3 nucleotides are TGTGCCAGCAGCGTAGGTTCGAATGAGCAGTTCTTC. It yields the protein CASSVGSNEQFF.

In its sample, this clone was seen once. V is TRBV19 and J is TRBJ1-1; 8 bases map to TRBD1. The junction had 3 bases not matched to a gene; V was cut back by 6 bases and J by 0 bases. CDR3 size: 14 residues. Germline V gene sequence: CDR1 LNHDA, CDR2 SQIVND (reference sequence). The CDR3 region has the DNA TGTGCCAGTAGACAGGGGGACTTGAACACTGAAGCTTTCTTT. Residues: CASRQGDLNTEAFF.

The CDR3 DNA is TGTGCCAGCAGCTTGGAGGCTAGCGGGGGGAACACCGGGGAGCTGTTTTTT. The encoded protein is CASSLEASGGNTGELFF. V and J are TRBV5-4 and TRBJ2-2; TRBD2 matches at 10 bases. CDR3 length: 17 residues. Per the germline V gene, CDR1 is SGHNT and CDR2 is YYREEE (reference sequence). V dropped 0 bases and J dropped 1; count of bases not matched to a gene: 3.

This clone was seen more than once but under ten times. The V and J genes are TRBV19 and TRBJ1-1; D is unresolved. The CDR3 is 10 residues long. Germline V CDR1 and CDR2: LNHDA, SQIVND (reference sequence). The germline V and J ends were trimmed by 3 bases and 12 bases, with 8 bases remaining between them. Written as DNA, the CDR3 is TGTGCCAGTAGTATGCGGCATACTTTCTTT. Translating it yields CASSMRHTFF.

This chain joins TRBV4-1 and TRBJ2-5, with 14 positions matching TRBD2. The CDR3 has 15 residues. The germline gives CDR1 MGHRA, CDR2 YSYEKL. The junction had 3 bases not matched to a gene; V was cut back by 4 bases and J by 5 bases. The CDR3 DNA sequence: TGCGCCAGCAGCCTAGGACTAGCGGGGGGTGAGACCCAGTACTTC. It translates to CASSLGLAGGETQYF.

This CDR3 reads CAWTLTGGEETQYF. The CDR3 DNA reads as TGTGCCTGGACCTTAACAGGGGGCGAAGAGACCCAGTACTTC. The V call is TRBV30, the J call TRBJ2-5; TRBD1 matches at 9 bases. CDR3 length: 14 residues. Germline V gene data show CDR1 as GTSNPN and CDR2 as SVGIG (reference sequence). V lost 4 bases, J lost 3 bases, and 6 bases stayed unmatched.

This clone showed up just once. This chain connects TRBV28 to TRBJ2-7; TRBD1 is a possible D gene (7 bases). Germline lookup yields CDR1 MDHEN and CDR2 SYDVKM. Trimming shortened V by 5 bases and J by 2 bases, and 16 bases separated the two germline ends. The CDR3 loop spans 15 amino acids. The DNA for the CDR3 is TGTGCCAGCAGTAACACAGGGGAGGCGGCCTACGAGCAGTACTTC. Encoded protein: CASSNTGEAAYEQYF.

This clone came up a few times. J is TRBJ1-1 and V is TRBV11-2; TRBD1 matches at 8 bases. CDR3 length: 14 residues. The V and J ends lost 3 bases and 4 bases, in that order; junction bases with no gene match: 4. CDR1 and CDR2 (germline): SGHAT, FQNNGV. The CDR3 region has the DNA TGTGCCAGCAGCTTCCGGACAGGGAGCACTGAAGCTTTCTTT. This gives the protein CASSFRTGSTEAFF.